This TCR beta chain appears in the sequencing data of a study of blood T cell repertoires in COVID-19 (dated by TCRdb to the early 2020s). About the study as a whole: The collaborator samples originated in the United States, Italy and Spain and spanned the acute and convalescent phases of COVID-19. The material from the prospective study consisted of cDNA or gDNA derived from T cells, B-cell-depleted T cells, or PBMCs. Subjects who had been exposed to COVID-19, were actively infected with it, or had recovered from it provided the deeply sampled blood TCRbeta repertoires that made up the dataset. A freely available public database, intended as a resource for researchers studying the immune response to SARS-CoV-2, is where the repertoires were released. The samples were drawn from the first 160 participants of the ongoing ImmuneRACE study and from 1,254 subjects provided by 6 global collaborators. Nearly every sample came with metadata listing a de-identified subject ID, COVID-19 status, age in years and sex. Where HLA class I and class II types were available, the types were taken from metadata supplied by the sample provider, not from assay-based typing. General study outcomes and caveats: Clinical and demographic metadata were provided uncurated, with the amount varying by source and participant.

Including the terminal cysteine and phenylalanine, the CDR3 comprises 14 residues. The only DNA kept is the CDR3, 42 bases in frame from the first base. Germline trimming amounts to 4 bases on V and 5 bases on J, with 3 as the count of junction bases outside the gene matches. Sequences MDHEN (CDR1) and SYDVKM (CDR2) are obtained from the germline V gene. One collaborating source in Seattle enrolled patients during active infection and followed them longitudinally through the course of disease. Each collaborating institution followed its own protocols to collect whole blood in K2EDTA tubes. For TCRbeta analysis, collaborators shipped samples as frozen whole blood, isolated PBMCs, or DNA extracted from either of those sample types. Comments on this clone: Which antigen it targets is not known. No base-level quality is on record; no much larger clone is a single base apart.

TCRbeta CDR3 regions were amplified from genomic DNA using the immunoSEQ Assay, a bias-controlled multiplex PCR. As for the original processing: The number of nucleated cells in each sample was estimated by amplification of reference gene primers within the assay. To quantify the absolute abundance of each unique TCRbeta CDR3 rearrangement, sequence reads were collapsed and filtered. For each sample, productive Simpson clonality was calculated as the square root of Simpson's diversity index over productive rearrangements. The source is immuneACCESS, and TCRdb retained only in-frame sequences with V and J called. Part of the clones is not carried over; for the studies checked, unresolved V genes explain less than half of this, and the remainder is unexplained. V and J calls plus clone size are reproduced from that table; the DNA served to infer D and trimming. The table for this sample lists 200,000 to 250,000 clones; more than 85% of them were counted only once. In total, the top ten clones hold about a tenth of the sample.

The sequence came from a woman between 45 and 60 years old with COVID-19, enrolled during active disease. The sequenced sample was peripheral blood. The chain links TRBV28 with TRBJ2-2; TRBD1 lines up with 8 middle nucleotides. At the DNA level, the sequence is TGTGCCAGCAGTTCCACAGGGGGGACCGGGGAGCTGTTTTTT. Its product reads: CASSSTGGTGELFF. With the rest looked up from the reference TRBV28 and TRBJ2-2 genes rather than sequenced, the full variable domain is DVKVTQSSRYLVKRTGEKVFLECVQDMDHENMFWYRQDPGLGLRLIYFSYDVKMKEKGDIPEGYSVSREKKERFSLILESASTNQTSMYLCASSSTGGTGELFFGEGSRLTVL.